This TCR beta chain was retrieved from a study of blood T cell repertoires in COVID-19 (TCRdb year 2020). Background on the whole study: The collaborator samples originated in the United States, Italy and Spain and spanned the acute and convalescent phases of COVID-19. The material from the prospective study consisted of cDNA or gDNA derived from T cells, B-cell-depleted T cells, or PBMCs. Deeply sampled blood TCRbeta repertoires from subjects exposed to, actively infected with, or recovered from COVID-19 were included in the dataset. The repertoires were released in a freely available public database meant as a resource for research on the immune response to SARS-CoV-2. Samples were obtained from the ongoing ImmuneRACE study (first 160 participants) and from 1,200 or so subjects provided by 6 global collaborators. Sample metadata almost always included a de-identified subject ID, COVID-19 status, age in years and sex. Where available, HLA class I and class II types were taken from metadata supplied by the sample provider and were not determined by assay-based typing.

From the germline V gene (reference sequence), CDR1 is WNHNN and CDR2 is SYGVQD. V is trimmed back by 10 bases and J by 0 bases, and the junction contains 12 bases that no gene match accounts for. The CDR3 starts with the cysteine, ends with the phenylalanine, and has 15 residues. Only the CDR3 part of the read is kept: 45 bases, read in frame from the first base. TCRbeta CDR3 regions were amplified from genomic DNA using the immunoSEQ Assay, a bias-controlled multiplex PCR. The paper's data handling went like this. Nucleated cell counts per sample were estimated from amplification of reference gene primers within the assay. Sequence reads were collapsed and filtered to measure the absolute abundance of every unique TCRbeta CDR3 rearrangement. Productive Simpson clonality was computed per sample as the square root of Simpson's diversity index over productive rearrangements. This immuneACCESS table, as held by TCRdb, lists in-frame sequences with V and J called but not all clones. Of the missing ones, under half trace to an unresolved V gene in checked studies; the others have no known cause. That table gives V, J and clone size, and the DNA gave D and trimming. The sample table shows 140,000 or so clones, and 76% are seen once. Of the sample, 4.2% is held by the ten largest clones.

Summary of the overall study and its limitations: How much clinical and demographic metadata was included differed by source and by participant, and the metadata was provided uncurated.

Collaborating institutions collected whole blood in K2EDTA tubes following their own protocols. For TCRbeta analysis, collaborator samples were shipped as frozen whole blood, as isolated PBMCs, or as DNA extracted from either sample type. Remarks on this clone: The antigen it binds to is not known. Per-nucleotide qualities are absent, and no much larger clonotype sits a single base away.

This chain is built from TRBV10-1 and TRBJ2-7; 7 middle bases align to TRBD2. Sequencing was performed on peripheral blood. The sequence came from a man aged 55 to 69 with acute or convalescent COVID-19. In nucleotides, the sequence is TGCGCCACCCCCGTGGCTAGCGGACACTCCTACGAGCAGTACTTC. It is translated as CATPVASGHSYEQYF.